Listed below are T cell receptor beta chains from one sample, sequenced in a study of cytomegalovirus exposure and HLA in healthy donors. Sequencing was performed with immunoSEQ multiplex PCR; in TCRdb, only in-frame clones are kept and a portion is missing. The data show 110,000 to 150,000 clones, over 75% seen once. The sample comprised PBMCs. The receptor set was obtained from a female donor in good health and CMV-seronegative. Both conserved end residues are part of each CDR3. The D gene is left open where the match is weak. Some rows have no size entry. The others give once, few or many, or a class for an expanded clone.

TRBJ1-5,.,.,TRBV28,TGTGCCAGCAGTTTAGCAGGCGATCAGCCCCAGCATTTT,CASSLAGDQPQHF
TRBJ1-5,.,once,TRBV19,TGTGCCAGTAGTATAGGCAGGATTAGCAATCAGCCCCAGCATTTT,CASSIGRISNQPQHF
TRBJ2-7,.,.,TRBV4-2,TGTGCCAGCAGCCAGGGACTTGGCCCCTACGAGCAGTACTTC,CASSQGLGPYEQYF
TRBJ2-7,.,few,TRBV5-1,TGCGCCAGCAGCCCTGGGACAACCTACGAGCAGTACTTC,CASSPGTTYEQYF
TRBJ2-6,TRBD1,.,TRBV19,TGTGCCAGTAGCATAACAGGGGGCGGTGGGGCCAACGTCCTGACTTTC,CASSITGGGGANVLTF
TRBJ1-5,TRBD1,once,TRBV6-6,TGTGCCAGCAGTTATTACCAGGGGGTGAGCAATCAGCCCCAGCATTTT,CASSYYQGVSNQPQHF
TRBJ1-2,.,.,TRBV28,TGTGCCAGCAGTTCGACGGGGGTTCCTTACTATGGCTACACCTTC,CASSSTGVPYYGYTF
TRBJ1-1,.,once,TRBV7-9,TGTGCCAGCAGCCGCGCGCGAAACACTGAAGCTTTCTTT,CASSRARNTEAFF
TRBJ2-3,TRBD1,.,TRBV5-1,TGCGCCAGCAGACCACAGGGGGCGGTCACAGATACGCAGTATTTT,CASRPQGAVTDTQYF
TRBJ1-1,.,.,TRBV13,TGTGCCAGCAGCTTTACGGGGGGCACCGCTGAAGCTTTCTTT,CASSFTGGTAEAFF
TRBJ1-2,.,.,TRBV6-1,TGTGCCAGCAGTGAAAACCCCGGGACAAGTTATGGCTACACCTTC,CASSENPGTSYGYTF
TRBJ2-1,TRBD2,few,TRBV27,TGTGCCAGCACGGGAGGGCTCTCCTACAATGAGCAGTTCTTC,CASTGGLSYNEQFF
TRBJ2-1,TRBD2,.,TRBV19,TGTGCCAGTAGTACGGGACTAGCGGGAGGGGATGAGCAGTTCTTC,CASSTGLAGGDEQFF
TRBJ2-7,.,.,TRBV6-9,TGTGCCAGCAGTTATTCGCTGGGGAGGTACGAGCAGTACTTC,CASSYSLGRYEQYF
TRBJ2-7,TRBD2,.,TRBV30,TGTGCCTGGAGTGAAGGTAGCGGGAGTTCCGAGCAGTACTTC,CAWSEGSGSSEQYF
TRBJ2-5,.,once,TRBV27,TGTGCCAGCAGTTTAGCCCCGGGACTTCAGTACCAAGAGACCCAGTACTTC,CASSLAPGLQYQETQYF
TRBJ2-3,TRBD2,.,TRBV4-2,TGTGCCAGCAGCCCTGGGACTAGCGGGAGAACAGATACGCAGTATTTT,CASSPGTSGRTDTQYF
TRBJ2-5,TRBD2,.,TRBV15,TGTGCCACCAGCAGAGTTCCTAGCGGGGGTGGGGAGACCCAGTACTTC,CATSRVPSGGGETQYF
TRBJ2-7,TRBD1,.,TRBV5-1,TGCGCCAGCAGCTTACAGGGGAACGAGCAGTACTTC,CASSLQGNEQYF
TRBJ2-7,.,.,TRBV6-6,TGTGCCAGCAGTTACTCTAATTACGAGCAGTACTTC,CASSYSNYEQYF
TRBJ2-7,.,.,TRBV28,TGTGCCAGCAGTCTCCCCGCAGGGGCCTACGAGCAGTACTTC,CASSLPAGAYEQYF
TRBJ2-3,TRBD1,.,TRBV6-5,TGTGCCAGCAGGGGGGACAGGGGCACAGATACGCAGTATTTT,CASRGDRGTDTQYF
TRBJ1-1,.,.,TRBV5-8,TGTGCCAGCAGCTTGGGGTTGGGAGAGAACACTGAAGCTTTCTTT,CASSLGLGENTEAFF
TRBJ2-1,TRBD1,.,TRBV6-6,TGTGCCAGCACCTACCTAGGGACAGCCAACAATGAGCAGTTCTTC,CASTYLGTANNEQFF
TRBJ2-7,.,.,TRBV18,TGTGCCAGCTCACCTCTTAGCGGATACGAGCAGTACTTC,CASSPLSGYEQYF
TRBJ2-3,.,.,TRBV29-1,TGCAGCGTCGCTGAGGGCACAGATACGCAGTATTTT,CSVAEGTDTQYF
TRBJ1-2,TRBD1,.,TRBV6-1,TGTGCCAGCGGCTACTATGACAGGGTTAACTATGGCTACACCTTC,CASGYYDRVNYGYTF
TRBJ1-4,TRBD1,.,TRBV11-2,TGTGCCAGCAGCTCACGACAGGGTCGGGAAAAACTGTTTTTT,CASSSRQGREKLFF
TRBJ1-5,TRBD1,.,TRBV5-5,TGTGCCAGCAGCTTGGCAGGGGGTCACGGTCAGCCCCAGCATTTT,CASSLAGGHGQPQHF
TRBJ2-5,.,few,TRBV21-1,TGTGCCAGCGTACCTAGGGAGACCCAGTACTTC,CASVPRETQYF
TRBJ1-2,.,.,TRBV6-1,TGTGCCAGCAGCGCAGGGGCGGCCTATGGCTACACCTTC,CASSAGAAYGYTF
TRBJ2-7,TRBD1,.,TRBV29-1,TGCAGCGTACCGGGACAGGGGGCGGACGAGCAGTACTTC,CSVPGQGADEQYF
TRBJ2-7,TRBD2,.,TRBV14,TGTGCCAGCAGCCAAGGACCTTCTCTAGCGGGGTGGTACTTC,CASSQGPSLAGWYF
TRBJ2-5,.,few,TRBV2,TGTGCCAGCAGTGAGGCCCCCCGGGGGGAGACCCAGTACTTC,CASSEAPRGETQYF
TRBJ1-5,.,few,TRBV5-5,TGTGCCAGCAGCTTGGGTCCCCTTAGCAATCAGCCCCAGCATTTT,CASSLGPLSNQPQHF
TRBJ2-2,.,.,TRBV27,TGTGCCAGCAGTTTAATCGGTGTCTACACCGGGGAGCTGTTTTTT,CASSLIGVYTGELFF
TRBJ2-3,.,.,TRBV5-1,TGCGCCAGCAGCTTGGGAGAGGGCGCAGATACGCAGTATTTT,CASSLGEGADTQYF
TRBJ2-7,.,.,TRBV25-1,TGTGCCAGCAGTGAACCCGGAGGCCTGTCCTACGAGCAGTACTTC,CASSEPGGLSYEQYF
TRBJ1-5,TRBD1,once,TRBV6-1,TGTGCCAGCTTGCCGGGACAGGGGAATCAGCCCCAGCATTTT,CASLPGQGNQPQHF
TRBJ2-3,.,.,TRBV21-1,.,CASSNPHWGRGTDTQYF
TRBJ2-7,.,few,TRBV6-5,TGTGCCAGCAGCTCAGGGCAGAGTTCCTACGAGCAGTACTTC,CASSSGQSSYEQYF
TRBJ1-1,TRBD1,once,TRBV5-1,TGCGCCAGCAGCTTAACAGGGGGGAACACTGAAGCTTTCTTT,CASSLTGGNTEAFF
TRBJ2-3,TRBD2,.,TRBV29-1,TGCAGCGTGTGGACTAGCGGGAGGGCGATTCGCGGAGATACGCAGTATTTT,CSVWTSGRAIRGDTQYF
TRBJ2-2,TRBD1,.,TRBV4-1,TGCGCCAGCAGCTCCAGTTCCGGGACAGCCACCGGGGAGCTGTTTTTT,CASSSSSGTATGELFF
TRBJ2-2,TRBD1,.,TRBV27,TGTGCCAGCAGCCCTCAGGGGGCAACAAATACCGGGGAGCTGTTTTTT,CASSPQGATNTGELFF
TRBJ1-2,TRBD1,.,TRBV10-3,TGTGCCATCAGTGAGCTGCAGGGGGCAAGCGGCTACACCTTC,CAISELQGASGYTF
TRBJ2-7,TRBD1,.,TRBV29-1,TGCAGCGTTGCGAGCCAGGGGGACGAGCAGTACTTC,CSVASQGDEQYF
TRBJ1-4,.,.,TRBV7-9,TGTGCCAGCAGCCCAGGGGTGGCTAATGAAAAACTGTTTTTT,CASSPGVANEKLFF
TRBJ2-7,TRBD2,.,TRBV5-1,TGCGCCAGCAGCTTAACTAGCGGGAGGGCCCAGGGGTGTGGGCAGTACTTC,CASSLTSGRAQGCGQYF
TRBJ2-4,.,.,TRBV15,TGTGCCACCAGCAGAGCCCTAGGCGGGAACATTCAGTACTTC,CATSRALGGNIQYF
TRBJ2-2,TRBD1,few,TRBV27,TGTGCCAGCAGTTGGGCCGGGACAGGAGGCCGGGAGCTGTTTTTT,CASSWAGTGGRELFF
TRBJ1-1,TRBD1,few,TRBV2,TGTGCCAGCAGTGGGGACAGGGGGGTGAACACTGAAGCTTTCTTT,CASSGDRGVNTEAFF
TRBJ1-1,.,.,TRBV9,TGTGCCAGCAGCGTAGGCAGGGCCCGTACTGAAGCTTTCTTT,CASSVGRARTEAFF
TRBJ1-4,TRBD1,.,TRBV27,TGTGCCAGCAGTTTATTTGGGACAGGGTACGAAAAACTGTTTTTT,CASSLFGTGYEKLFF
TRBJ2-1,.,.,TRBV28,TGTGCCAGCAGGCCGGGACAAACATACAATGAGCAGTTCTTC,CASRPGQTYNEQFF
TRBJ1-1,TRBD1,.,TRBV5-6,TGTGCCAGCAGCTTGACAGGGGGTTTGACTGAAGCTTTCTTT,CASSLTGGLTEAFF
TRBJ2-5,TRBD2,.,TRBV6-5,TGTGCCAGCAGGTCCGGGACTAGCAGAGAGACCCAGTACTTC,CASRSGTSRETQYF
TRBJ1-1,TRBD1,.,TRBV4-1,TGCGCCAGCAGCCAACGGGACAGCTTGAACACTGAAGCTTTCTTT,CASSQRDSLNTEAFF
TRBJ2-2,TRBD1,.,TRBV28,TGTGCCAGCAGTTTAATGCGACAGGGGACCGGGGAGCTGTTTTTT,CASSLMRQGTGELFF